The table lists the clone carrying this TCR beta chain with many counts. The antigen is not known. The data were obtained in a study of T-cell reconstitution after alpha-beta-depleted transplantation in children. Whole-study results and caveats: The origin of high day-60 TCRbeta diversity in some patients lay in surviving recipient T cells and thymic progenitors. A year had passed since transplant, and T-cell counts and diversity by then came mostly from newly produced T cells.

The V end was cut by 0 bases, the J end by 5 bases, with 17 bases between. Germline CDR1 reads SGHRS; CDR2 reads YFSETQ. This CDR3 contains 16 residues. TCRbeta library preparation incorporated unique molecular identifiers. TCRdb processed the PCR reads anew with MiXCR; each CDR3 protein has one entry. Of about 300,000 distinct CDR3 sequences in the sample, 6% to 10% were seen once. The receptor was isolated from a female patient under 10 years old who had a stem cell transplant for Fanconi anemia, so the T cells may come from the graft donor. This rearrangement joins TRBV5-1 to TRBJ2-5; D may be TRBD2 (6 bases). The material sequenced was peripheral blood, taken 360 days after TCRalphabeta/CD19-depleted stem cell transplant. The CDR3: CASSLVLSGVGETQYF. CDR3 coding DNA: TGCGCCAGCAGCTTGGTTTTGTCGGGAGTTGGGGAGACCCAGTACTTC.